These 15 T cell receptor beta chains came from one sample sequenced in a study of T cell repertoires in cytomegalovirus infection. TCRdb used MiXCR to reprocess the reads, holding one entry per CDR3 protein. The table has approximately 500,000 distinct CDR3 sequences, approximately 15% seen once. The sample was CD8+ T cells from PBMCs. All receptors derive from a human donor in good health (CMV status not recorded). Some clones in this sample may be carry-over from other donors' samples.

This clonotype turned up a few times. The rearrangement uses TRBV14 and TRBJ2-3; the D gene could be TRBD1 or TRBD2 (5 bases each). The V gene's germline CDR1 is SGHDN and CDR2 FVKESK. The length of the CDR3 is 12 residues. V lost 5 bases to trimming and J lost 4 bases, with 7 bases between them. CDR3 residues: CASSGGPDTQYF. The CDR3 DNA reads TGTGCCAGCAGCGGGGGTCCAGATACGCAGTATTTT.

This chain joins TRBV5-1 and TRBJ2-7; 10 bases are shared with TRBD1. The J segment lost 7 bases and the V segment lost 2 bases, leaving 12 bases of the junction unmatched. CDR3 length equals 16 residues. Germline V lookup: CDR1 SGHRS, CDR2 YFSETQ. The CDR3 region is CASSFYLTGGFTEQYF. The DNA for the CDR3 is TGCGCCAGCAGCTTCTACCTGACAGGGGGCTTTACGGAGCAGTACTTC.

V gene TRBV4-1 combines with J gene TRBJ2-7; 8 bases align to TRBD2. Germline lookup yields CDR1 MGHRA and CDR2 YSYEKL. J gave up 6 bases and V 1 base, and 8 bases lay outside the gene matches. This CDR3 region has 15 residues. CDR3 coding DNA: TGCGCCAGCAGCCAAGTAGCCGGGGGGGCGTCCGAGCAGTACTTC. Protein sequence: CASSQVAGGASEQYF.

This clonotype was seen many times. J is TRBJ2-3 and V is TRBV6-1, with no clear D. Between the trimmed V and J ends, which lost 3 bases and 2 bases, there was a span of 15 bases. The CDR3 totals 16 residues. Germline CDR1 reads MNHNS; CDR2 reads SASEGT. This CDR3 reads CASSDRRLEVTDTQYF. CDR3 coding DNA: TGTGCCAGCAGTGACCGGCGGTTAGAGGTCACAGATACGCAGTATTTT.

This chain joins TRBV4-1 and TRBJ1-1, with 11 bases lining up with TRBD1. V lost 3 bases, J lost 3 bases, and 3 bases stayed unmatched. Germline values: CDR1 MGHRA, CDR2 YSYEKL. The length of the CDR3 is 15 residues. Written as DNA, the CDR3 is TGCGCCAGCAGCCACGGACAGGGGGCGGACACTGAAGCTTTCTTT. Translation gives CASSHGQGADTEAFF.

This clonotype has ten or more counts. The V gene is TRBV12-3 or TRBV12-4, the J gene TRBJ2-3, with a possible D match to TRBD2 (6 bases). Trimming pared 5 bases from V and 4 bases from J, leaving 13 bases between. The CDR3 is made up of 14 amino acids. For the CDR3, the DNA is TGTGCCAGCAGTCCCCATAGGAGGGCAGATACGCAGTATTTT. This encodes CASSPHRRADTQYF.

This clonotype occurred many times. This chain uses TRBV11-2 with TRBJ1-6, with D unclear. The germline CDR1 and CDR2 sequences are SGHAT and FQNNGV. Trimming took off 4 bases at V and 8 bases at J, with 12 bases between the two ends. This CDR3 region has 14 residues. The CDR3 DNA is TGTGCCAGCAGCTCCGGACTGTCGGATTCACCCCTCCACTTT. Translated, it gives CASSSGLSDSPLHF.

For the CDR3, the DNA is TGCGCCAGCAGCTTTACAACAGGGGGCACTGGCTACACCTTC. It yields the protein CASSFTTGGTGYTF. The chain links TRBV5-1 to TRBJ1-2; 9 bases are a match to TRBD1. CDR1 and CDR2 from the germline V gene are SGHRS and YFSETQ. Losses at the gene ends were 2 bases for V and 7 bases for J; bases not matched to a gene: 6. The CDR3 spans 14 residues.

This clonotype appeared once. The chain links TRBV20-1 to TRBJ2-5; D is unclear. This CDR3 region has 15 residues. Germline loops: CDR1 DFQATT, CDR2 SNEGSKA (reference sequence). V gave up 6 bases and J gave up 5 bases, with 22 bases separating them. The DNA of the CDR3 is TGCAGTGCCTCCGCCGGCGTGCCCGTTTTGGAGACCCAGTACTTC. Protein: CSASAGVPVLETQYF.

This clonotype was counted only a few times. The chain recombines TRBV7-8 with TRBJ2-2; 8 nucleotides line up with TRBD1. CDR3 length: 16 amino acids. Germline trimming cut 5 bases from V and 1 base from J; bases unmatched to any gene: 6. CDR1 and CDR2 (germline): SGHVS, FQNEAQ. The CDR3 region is CASSRLDRGNTGELFF. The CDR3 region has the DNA TGTGCCAGCAGCCGCCTCGACAGGGGGAACACCGGGGAGCTGTTTTTT.

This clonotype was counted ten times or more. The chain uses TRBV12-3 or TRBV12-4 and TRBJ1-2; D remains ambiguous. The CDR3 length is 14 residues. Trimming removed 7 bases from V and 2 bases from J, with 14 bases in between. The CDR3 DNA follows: TGTGCCAGCAACCTAGGAGCAAGCAACTATGGCTACACCTTC. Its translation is CASNLGASNYGYTF.

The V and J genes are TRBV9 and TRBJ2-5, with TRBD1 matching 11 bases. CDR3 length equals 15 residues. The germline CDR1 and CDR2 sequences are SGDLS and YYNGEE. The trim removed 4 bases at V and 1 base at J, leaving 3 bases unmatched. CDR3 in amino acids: CASSFGQGAQETQYF. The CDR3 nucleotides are TGTGCCAGCAGCTTCGGACAGGGGGCCCAAGAGACCCAGTACTTC.

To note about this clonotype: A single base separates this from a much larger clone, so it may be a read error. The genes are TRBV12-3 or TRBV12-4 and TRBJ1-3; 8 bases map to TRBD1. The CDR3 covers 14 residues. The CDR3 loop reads CASSPGGTGNTTYF. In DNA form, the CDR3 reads TGTGCCAGCAGCCCAGGGGGCACTGGAAACACCACATATTTT.

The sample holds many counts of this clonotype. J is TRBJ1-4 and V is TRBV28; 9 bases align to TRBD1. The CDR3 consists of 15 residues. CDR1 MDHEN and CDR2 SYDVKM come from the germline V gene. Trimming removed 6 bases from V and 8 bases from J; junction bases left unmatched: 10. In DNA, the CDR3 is TGTGCCAGCAGCCACGGACAGGGGCGCGGGGAAAAACTGTTTTTT. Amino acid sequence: CASSHGQGRGEKLFF. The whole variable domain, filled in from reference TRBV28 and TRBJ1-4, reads DVKVTQSSRYLVKRTGEKVFLECVQDMDHENMFWYRQDPGLGLRLIYFSYDVKMKEKGDIPEGYSVSREKKERFSLILESASTNQTSMYLCASSHGQGRGEKLFFGSGTQLSVL.

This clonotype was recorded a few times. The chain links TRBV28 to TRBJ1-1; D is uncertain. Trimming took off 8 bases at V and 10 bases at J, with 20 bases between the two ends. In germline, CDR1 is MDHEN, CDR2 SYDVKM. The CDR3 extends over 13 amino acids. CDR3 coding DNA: TGTGCCAGCCAGACCGTCCCTGGGAGTGGAGCTTTCTTT. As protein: CASQTVPGSGAFF.